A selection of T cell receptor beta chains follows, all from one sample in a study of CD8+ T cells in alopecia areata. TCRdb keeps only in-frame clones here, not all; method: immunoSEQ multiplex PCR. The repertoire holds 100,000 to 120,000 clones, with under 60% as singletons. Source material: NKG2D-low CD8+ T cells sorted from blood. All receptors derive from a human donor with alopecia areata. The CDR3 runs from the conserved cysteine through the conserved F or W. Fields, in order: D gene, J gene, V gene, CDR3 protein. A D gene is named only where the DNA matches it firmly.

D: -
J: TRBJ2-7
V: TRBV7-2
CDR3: CASSQVGDEQYF

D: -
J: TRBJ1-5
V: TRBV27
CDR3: CASSAMKSNQPQHF

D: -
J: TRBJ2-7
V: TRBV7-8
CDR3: CATKPPGSYEQYF

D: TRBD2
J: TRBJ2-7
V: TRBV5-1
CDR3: CASSPKRDTYEQYF

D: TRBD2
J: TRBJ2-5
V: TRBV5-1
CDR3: CASGGLAGVGETQYF

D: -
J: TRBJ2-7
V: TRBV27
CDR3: CASSLRREHYEQYF

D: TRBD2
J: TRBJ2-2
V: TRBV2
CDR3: CASSELGTSSGELFF

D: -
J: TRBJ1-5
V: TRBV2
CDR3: CASSEALQGGNQPQHF

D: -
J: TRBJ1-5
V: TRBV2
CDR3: CASSRTVNSNQPQHF

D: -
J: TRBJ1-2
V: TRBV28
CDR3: CASSLMGGDRYGYTF

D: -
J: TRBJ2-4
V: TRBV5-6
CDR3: CASSTPGARKNIQYF

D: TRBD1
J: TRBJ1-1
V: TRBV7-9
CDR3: CASSYIGQGVKFF

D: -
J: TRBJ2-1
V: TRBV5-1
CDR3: CASSHGRGYNEQFF

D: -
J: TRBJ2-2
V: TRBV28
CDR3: CASSLPGQGFAGELFF

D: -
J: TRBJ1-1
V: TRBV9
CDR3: CASSSGSREAFF